These T cell receptor beta chains were read from a single sample in a study of T-cell reconstitution after alpha-beta-depleted transplantation in children. MiXCR was run by TCRdb on the PCR reads, yielding one entry per CDR3 protein. The sample comprises approximately 800,000 distinct CDR3 sequences, 16% of which are singletons, and approximately 5% rests with the top ten. The sequencing used PBMCs, mostly from graft donor cells, collected 360 days after TCRalphabeta/CD19-depleted stem cell transplant. The receptor source for this set is a male patient under 18 who had a stem cell transplant for acute lymphoblastic leukemia, so the T cells may come from the graft donor. Each CDR3 is given with its conserved first and last residue. A D gene is named only where the DNA matches it firmly. Only part of the rows carry a size: once, few, many, or a class if the clone is expanded.

size: many
D: NA
V: TRBV27
J: TRBJ2-7
DNA: TGTGCCAGCAGTTCGAGCCTAGCAGGGGGGTACGAGCAGTACTTC
CDR3: CASSSSLAGGYEQYF

size: NA
D: NA
V: TRBV19
J: TRBJ2-7
DNA: TGTGCCAGTAGTCAACCCAGGGGCGCACCCTCCTACGAGCAGTACTTC
CDR3: CASSQPRGAPSYEQYF

size: NA
D: NA
V: TRBV14
J: TRBJ2-7
DNA: TGTGCCAGCAGCCAAAAAAGTGAGCGGCTGCACTCCTACGAGCAGTACTTC
CDR3: CASSQKSERLHSYEQYF

size: few
D: TRBD2
V: TRBV7-6
J: TRBJ2-4
DNA: TGTGCCAGCAGCTTAACGTCGACTAGCGGGAGGGCCCAAAACATTCAGTACTTC
CDR3: CASSLTSTSGRAQNIQYF

size: few
D: TRBD2
V: TRBV19
J: TRBJ2-1
DNA: TGTGCCAGTAGTACTCTCGGACTAGCGGAGGACAATGAGCAGTTCTTC
CDR3: CASSTLGLAEDNEQFF

size: NA
D: NA
V: TRBV12-3/TRBV12-4
J: TRBJ2-7
DNA: TGTGCCAGCAGTTTAGACATATTAACCTACGAGCAGTACTTC
CDR3: CASSLDILTYEQYF

size: many
D: NA
V: TRBV20-1
J: TRBJ2-3
DNA: TGCAGTGCCCTAGGAGCGCCTATTAGCACAGATACGCAGTATTTT
CDR3: CSALGAPISTDTQYF

size: few
D: NA
V: TRBV12-3/TRBV12-4
J: TRBJ1-3
DNA: TGTGCCAGCAGTTTAGGTCAGCTCCCTGGAAACACCATATATTTT
CDR3: CASSLGQLPGNTIYF

size: few
D: TRBD1
V: TRBV29-1
J: TRBJ2-1
DNA: TGCAGCGGGAACAGGGGCAATGAGCAGTTCTTC
CDR3: CSGNRGNEQFF

size: many
D: TRBD1
V: TRBV5-1
J: TRBJ2-7
DNA: TGTGCCAGCAGCTCCCGGGACAGAACCTACGAGCAGTACTTC
CDR3: CASSSRDRTYEQYF

size: NA
D: TRBD1
V: TRBV5-1
J: TRBJ1-3
DNA: TGCGCCAGCGGCCTAGGGGGCGTCACTGGAAACACCATATATTTT
CDR3: CASGLGGVTGNTIYF

size: NA
D: NA
V: TRBV5-1
J: TRBJ2-5
DNA: TGCGCCAGCAGCTTGCACAGAGCCCACGTAAGGATGGAGACCCAGTACTTC
CDR3: CASSLHRAHVRMETQYF

size: few
D: TRBD1
V: TRBV27
J: TRBJ1-2
DNA: TGTGCCAGCAGCCGGGACAGAAAGAACTATGGCTACACCTTC
CDR3: CASSRDRKNYGYTF

size: NA
D: NA
V: TRBV5-1
J: TRBJ2-7
DNA: TGCGCCAGCAGCTTGGGGCCTCCGGCGTTCGGGCATCACGAGCAGTACTTC
CDR3: CASSLGPPAFGHHEQYF

size: NA
D: NA
V: TRBV15
J: TRBJ2-5
DNA: TGTGCCACCAGCATCGGACGGGGGGCGGTGGAGACCCAGTACTTC
CDR3: CATSIGRGAVETQYF

size: NA
D: NA
V: TRBV24-1
J: TRBJ2-2
DNA: TGTGCCGCCGCCTTCAGGGCCGGGGAGCTGTTTTTT
CDR3: CAAAFRAGELFF

size: NA
D: TRBD1
V: TRBV5-1
J: TRBJ2-7
DNA: TGCGCCAGCAGCTTGGTAGGGGGCATCGACGAGCAGTACTTC
CDR3: CASSLVGGIDEQYF

size: few
D: NA
V: TRBV9
J: TRBJ2-1
DNA: TGTGCCAGCAGCAGGCCAGGGGAAGGAAATGAGCAGTTCTTC
CDR3: CASSRPGEGNEQFF

size: NA
D: NA
V: TRBV7-7
J: TRBJ2-5
DNA: TGTGCCAGCAGCTTGACTAGAAGTTTAGAGACCCAGTACTTC
CDR3: CASSLTRSLETQYF